This T cell receptor (beta chain) originates from a study of cytomegalovirus exposure and HLA in healthy donors. General study findings and limits: As was reported, the classifier diagnosed cytomegalovirus status with high specificity and sensitivity. TCR clusters originating in the first cohort tended to co-occur in the roughly 130 validation repertoires, according to a later analysis. The dataset shows that most TCR sequences were rare, while some public TCRs occurred in many donors.

The ends lost 2 bases at V and 4 bases at J; junction bases unmatched: 3. CDR3 size: 14 residues. Germline values: CDR1 GTSNPN, CDR2 SVGIG (reference sequence). Concerning this clone: Its antigen is still unknown.

TCRdb keeps only in-frame clones here, not all; method: immunoSEQ multiplex PCR. The sample yields under 200,000 clones, roughly 81% seen once. Sequenced material: PBMCs. The gene calls are TRBV30 and TRBJ2-2; 8 bases are shared with TRBD1. This clonotype was sampled from a woman between 25 and 40 years old in good health and CMV-seronegative. DNA for the CDR3: TGTGCCTGGAGTCGGACAGGGCCCACCGGGGAGCTGTTTTTT. It encodes CAWSRTGPTGELFF.